This T cell receptor beta chain was found in a study of beta chain features in type 1 diabetes. Study-level background: Age, gender, cell numbers and subset yield matched between patients and controls.

This clone appeared a few times. What it recognizes is unknown. The sequenced template was cDNA made from the entire isolated RNA. The repertoire was sequenced with immunoSEQ multiplex PCR; TCRdb's copy has only in-frame clones and lacks some. The sample shows some 48,000 clones, just under 45% of them seen only once. Findings of the study overall: Shortening of TCRB CDR3s, moderate but significant, appeared in all four CD4+ subsets of Type 1 diabetes patients. Compared to healthy donors, patients appeared to have naive, central memory and Treg TCRB repertoires that were more alike.

The sample consisted of stem cell memory CD4+ T cells from blood. The sequence derives from a man between 25 and 39 years old with type 1 diabetes.

Here the CDR3 reads CASSFTATNEKLFF. The CDR3 DNA reads TGTGCCAGCAGTTTTACAGCAACTAATGAAAAACTGTTTTTT. The chain is built from TRBV28 and TRBJ1-4; D gene uncertain. Per germline, CDR1 MDHEN and CDR2 SYDVKM. The V and J ends lost 3 bases and 0 bases respectively, with 5 bases between them. This CDR3 has 14 residues.